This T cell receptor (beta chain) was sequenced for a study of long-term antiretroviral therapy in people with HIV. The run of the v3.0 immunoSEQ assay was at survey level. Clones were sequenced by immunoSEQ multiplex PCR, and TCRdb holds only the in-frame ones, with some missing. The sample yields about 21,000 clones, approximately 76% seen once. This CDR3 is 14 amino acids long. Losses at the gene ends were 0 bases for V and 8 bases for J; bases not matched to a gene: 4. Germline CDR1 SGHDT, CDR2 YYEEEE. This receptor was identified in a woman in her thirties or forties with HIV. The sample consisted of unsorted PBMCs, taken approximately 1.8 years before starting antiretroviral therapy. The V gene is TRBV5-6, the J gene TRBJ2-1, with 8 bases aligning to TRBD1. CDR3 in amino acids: CASSLVAGGDEQFF. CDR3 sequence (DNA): TGTGCCAGCAGCTTGGTGGCAGGGGGCGATGAGCAGTTCTTC.